A selection of T cell receptor beta chains follows, all from one sample in a study of blood T cell repertoires in COVID-19. The repertoire was sequenced with immunoSEQ multiplex PCR; TCRdb's copy has only in-frame clones and lacks some. The repertoire has about 440,000 clones, 75% to 90% of them found once; the top ten carry 4% to 5.5%. The sample comprised peripheral blood. These receptors were obtained from a young woman with acute or convalescent COVID-19. The CDR3 runs from the conserved cysteine through the conserved F or W. Fields, in order: D gene, clone size, J gene, V gene, CDR3 protein, CDR3 DNA. D genes are given only for firm matches. Part of the rows lack a size; the others show once, few, many or a class for expanded clones.

TRBD1 - TRBJ1-5 TRBV24-1 CATSGTGSNQPQHF TGTGCCACCAGTGGGACAGGATCCAATCAGCCCCAGCATTTT
- - TRBJ1-1 TRBV7-3 CASSRRQDAEAFF TGTGCCAGCAGCAGAAGACAGGATGCTGAAGCTTTCTTT
- - TRBJ2-4 TRBV21-1 CASSNERGHYF TGTGCCAGCAGCAACGAGCGGGGACACTACTTC
TRBD1 - TRBJ1-5 TRBV15 CATSRDPGTGGLNQPQHF TGTGCCACCAGCAGAGATCCCGGGACAGGGGGTTTGAATCAGCCCCAGCATTTT
- - TRBJ1-5 TRBV30 CAWTWGQDQPQHF TGTGCCTGGACATGGGGCCAGGATCAGCCCCAGCATTTT
- - TRBJ2-1 TRBV5-1 CASSLASGPKTQFF TGCGCCAGCAGCTTGGCGTCAGGTCCCAAAACGCAGTTCTTC
- - TRBJ2-1 TRBV5-4 CASSSPGREPLYNEQFF TGTGCCAGCAGCTCCCCAGGCAGGGAACCATTATACAATGAGCAGTTCTTC
- - TRBJ1-1 TRBV30 CAWSGERGGAEAFF TGTGCCTGGAGTGGGGAAAGGGGTGGGGCTGAAGCTTTCTTT
- - TRBJ2-7 TRBV6-1 CASSEVYGQIIYEQYF TGTGCCAGCAGTGAAGTGTACGGACAGATCATCTACGAGCAGTACTTC
- - TRBJ1-6 TRBV7-2 CASSADRSPLHF TGTGCCAGCAGCGCGGACAGATCACCCCTCCACTTT
- - TRBJ1-3 TRBV3-1/TRBV3-2 CASSQGQDRGNTIYF TGTGCCAGCAGCCAAGGGCAGGATAGAGGAAACACCATATATTTT
- - TRBJ1-6 TRBV19 CASRNSDLAASPLHF TGTGCCAGTAGGAACTCGGATCTTGCGGCTTCACCCCTCCACTTT
TRBD1 few TRBJ1-1 TRBV28 CASFDNRGRLITEAFF TGTGCCAGCTTCGACAACAGGGGGCGGTTAATAACTGAAGCTTTCTTT
TRBD1 - TRBJ1-2 TRBV4-1 CASSQIGQGMWGYTF TGCGCCAGCAGCCAAATTGGACAGGGCATGTGGGGCTACACCTTC